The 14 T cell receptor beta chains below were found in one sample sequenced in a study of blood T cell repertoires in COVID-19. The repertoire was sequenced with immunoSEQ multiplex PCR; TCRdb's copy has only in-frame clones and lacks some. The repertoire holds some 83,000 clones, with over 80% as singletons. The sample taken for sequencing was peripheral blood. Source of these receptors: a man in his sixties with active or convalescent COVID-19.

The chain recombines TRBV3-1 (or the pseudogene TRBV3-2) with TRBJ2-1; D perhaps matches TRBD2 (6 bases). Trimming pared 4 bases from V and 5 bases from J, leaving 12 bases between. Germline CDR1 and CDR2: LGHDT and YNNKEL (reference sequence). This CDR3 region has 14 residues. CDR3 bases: TGTGCCAGCAGCCTTTCGGGACTTGACAATGAGCAGTTCTTC. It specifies CASSLSGLDNEQFF.

The CDR3 nucleotides are TGCGCCAGCGGCCGGGACAACAGCAATCAGCCCCAGCATTTT. Protein product: CASGRDNSNQPQHF. The chain joins TRBV10-1 to TRBJ1-5; D possibly corresponds to TRBD1 (6 bases). The ends were cut back, 8 bases at V and 1 base at J, with 12 bases in the middle. This CDR3 region has 14 residues. Per the germline V gene, CDR1 is WNHNN and CDR2 is SYGVQD (reference sequence).

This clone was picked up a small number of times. The DNA of the CDR3 is TGCAGCGTAGACCCCGGCGACCCTACAGGGTACACCGGGGAGCTGTTTTTT. It yields the protein CSVDPGDPTGYTGELFF. V usage is TRBV29-1 and J usage is TRBJ2-2, with TRBD1 as a possible D gene (6 bases). CDR1 is SQVTM and CDR2 is ANQGSEA in the germline V gene. The CDR3 contains 17 residues. The germline V and J ends were trimmed by 6 bases and 3 bases, with 23 bases remaining between them.

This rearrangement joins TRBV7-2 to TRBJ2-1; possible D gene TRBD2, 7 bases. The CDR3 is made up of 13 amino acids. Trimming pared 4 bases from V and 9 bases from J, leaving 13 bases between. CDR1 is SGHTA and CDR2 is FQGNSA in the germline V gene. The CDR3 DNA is TGTGCCAGCAGCTGGGGGGGCCAGGGTGAGCAGTTCTTC. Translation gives CASSWGGQGEQFF.

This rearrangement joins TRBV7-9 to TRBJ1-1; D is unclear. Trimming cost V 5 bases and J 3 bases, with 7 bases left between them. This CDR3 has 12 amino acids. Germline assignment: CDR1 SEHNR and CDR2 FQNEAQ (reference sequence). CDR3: CASSTRDTEAFF. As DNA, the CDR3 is TGTGCCAGCAGCACTAGGGACACTGAAGCTTTCTTT. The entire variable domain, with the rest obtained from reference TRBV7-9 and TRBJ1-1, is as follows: DTGVSQNPRHKITKRGQNVTFRCDPISEHNRLYWYRQTLGQGPEFLTYFQNEAQLEKSRLLSDRFSAERPKGSFSTLEIQRTEQGDSAMYLCASSTRDTEAFFGQGTRLTVV.

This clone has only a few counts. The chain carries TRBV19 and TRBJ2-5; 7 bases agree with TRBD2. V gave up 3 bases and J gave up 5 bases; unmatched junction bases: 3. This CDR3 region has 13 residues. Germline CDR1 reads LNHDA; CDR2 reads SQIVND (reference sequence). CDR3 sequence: CASSMRGTETQYF. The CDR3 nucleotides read TGTGCCAGTAGTATGCGGGGGACGGAGACCCAGTACTTC.

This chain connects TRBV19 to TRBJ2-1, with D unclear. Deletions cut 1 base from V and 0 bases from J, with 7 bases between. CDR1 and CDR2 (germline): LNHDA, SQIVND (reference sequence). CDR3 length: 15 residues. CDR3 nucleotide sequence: TGTGCCAGTAGTATAGGAGGTCGCTCCTACAATGAGCAGTTCTTC. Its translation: CASSIGGRSYNEQFF. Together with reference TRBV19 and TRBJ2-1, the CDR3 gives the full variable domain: DGGITQSPKYLFRKEGQNVTLSCEQNLNHDAMYWYRQDPGQGLRLIYYSQIVNDFQKGDIAEGYSVSREKKESFPLTVTSAQKNPTAFYLCASSIGGRSYNEQFFGPGTRLTVL.

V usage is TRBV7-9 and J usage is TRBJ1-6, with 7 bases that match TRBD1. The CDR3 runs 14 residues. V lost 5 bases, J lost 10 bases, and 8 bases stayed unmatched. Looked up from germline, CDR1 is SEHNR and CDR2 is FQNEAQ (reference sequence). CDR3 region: CASSHQGVESPLHF. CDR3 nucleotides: TGTGCCAGCAGCCATCAGGGGGTAGAATCACCCCTCCACTTT.

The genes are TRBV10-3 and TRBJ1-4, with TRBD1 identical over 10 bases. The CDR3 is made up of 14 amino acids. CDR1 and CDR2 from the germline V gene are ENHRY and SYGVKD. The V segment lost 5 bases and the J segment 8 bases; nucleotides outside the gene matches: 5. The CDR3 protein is CAISSGTGAEKLFF. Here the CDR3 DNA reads TGTGCCATCAGTTCCGGGACAGGGGCCGAAAAACTGTTTTTT.

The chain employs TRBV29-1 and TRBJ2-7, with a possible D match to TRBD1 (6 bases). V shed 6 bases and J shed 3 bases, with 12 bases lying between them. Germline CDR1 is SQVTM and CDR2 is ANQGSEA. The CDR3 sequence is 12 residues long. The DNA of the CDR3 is TGCAGCGTCGGTGGCAGGGGCTACGAGCAGTACTTC. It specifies CSVGGRGYEQYF.

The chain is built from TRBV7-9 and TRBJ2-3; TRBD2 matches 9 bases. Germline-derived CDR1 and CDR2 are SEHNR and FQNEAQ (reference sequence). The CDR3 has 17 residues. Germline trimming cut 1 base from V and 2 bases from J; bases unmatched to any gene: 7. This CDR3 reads CASSLGRLAGTTDTQYF. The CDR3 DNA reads TGTGCCAGCAGCTTAGGTCGCCTAGCGGGGACCACAGATACGCAGTATTTT.

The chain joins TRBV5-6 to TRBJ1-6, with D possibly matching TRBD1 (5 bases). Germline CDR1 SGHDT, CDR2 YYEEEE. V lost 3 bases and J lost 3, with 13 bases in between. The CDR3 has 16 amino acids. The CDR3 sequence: CASSSRGHIYNSPLHF. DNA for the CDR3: TGTGCCAGCAGCTCCCGAGGACACATCTATAATTCACCCCTCCACTTT. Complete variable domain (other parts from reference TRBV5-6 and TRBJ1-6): DAGVTQSPTHLIKTRGQQVTLRCSPKSGHDTVSWYQQALGQGPQFIFQYYEEEERQRGNFPDRFSGHQFPNYSSELNVNALLLGDSALYLCASSSRGHIYNSPLHFGNGTRLTVT.

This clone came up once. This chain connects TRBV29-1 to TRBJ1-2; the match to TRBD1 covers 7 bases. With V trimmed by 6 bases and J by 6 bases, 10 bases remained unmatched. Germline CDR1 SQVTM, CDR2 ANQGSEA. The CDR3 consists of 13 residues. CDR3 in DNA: TGCAGCGTCACAATACAAACAGGGGATGGCTACACCTTC. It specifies CSVTIQTGDGYTF.

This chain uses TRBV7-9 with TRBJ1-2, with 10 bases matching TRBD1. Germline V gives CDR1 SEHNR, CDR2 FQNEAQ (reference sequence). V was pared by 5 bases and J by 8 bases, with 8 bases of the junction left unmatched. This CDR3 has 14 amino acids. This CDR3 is CASSKTGTGAGYTF. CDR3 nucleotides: TGTGCCAGCAGCAAGACCGGGACAGGGGCCGGCTACACCTTC.